The 5 T cell receptor beta chains listed next were all sequenced from one sample in a study of T cells in Graves' hyperthyroidism and ophthalmopathy. Regions amplified from RNA transcripts were the TCR beta CDR3 regions. The HTBI primer set was used in a first-round RT-PCR of the TCR CDR3. TCRdb re-called the multiplex PCR reads through MiXCR, storing one row per CDR3 protein. The sample carries just over 550,000 distinct CDR3 sequences, around 42% recorded once. The sample was peripheral blood or thyroid tissue (not recorded which). These receptors were collected from a woman younger than 35 with Graves' hyperthyroidism.

The rearrangement links TRBV6-6 to TRBJ1-2; possible D gene TRBD1, 6 bases. Per the germline V gene, CDR1 is MNHNY and CDR2 is SVGAGI (reference sequence). Trimming took 1 base from V and 3 from J, leaving 12 bases between them. This CDR3 contains 15 residues. CDR3 DNA sequence: TGTGCCAGCAGTTACTACGGACAGCTACACTATGGCTACACCTTC. Translated: CASSYYGQLHYGYTF.

J is TRBJ1-5 and V is TRBV25-1; no firm D call. Germline V gives CDR1 MGHDK, CDR2 SYGVNS. The ends were cut back, 3 bases at V and 1 base at J, with 7 bases in the middle. The CDR3 sequence is 14 residues long. CDR3 coding DNA: TGTGCCAGCAGTGATTTGACCAGCAATCAGCCCCAGCATTTT. This gives the protein CASSDLTSNQPQHF.

Many counts were recorded for this clonotype. The chain is built from TRBV15 and TRBJ1-4; D is uncertain. V lost 0 bases, J lost 13 bases, and 18 bases lay in between. Germline CDR1 reads LNHNV; CDR2 reads YYDKDF (reference sequence). The CDR3 is 15 residues long. CDR3: CATSREPKTADRLFF. CDR3 in DNA: TGTGCCACCAGCAGAGAGCCCAAAACTGCGGATAGACTGTTTTTT.

The rearrangement links TRBV7-9 to TRBJ1-5; D is uncertain. This CDR3 is 14 amino acids long. The V and J ends lost 4 bases and 1 base respectively, with 8 bases between them. The germline V gene has CDR1 SEHNR and CDR2 FQNEAQ (reference sequence). DNA for the CDR3: TGTGCCAGCAGCTCCACCGGGAGCAATCAGCCCCAGCATTTT. Its translation is CASSSTGSNQPQHF.

The chain combines TRBV7-3 with TRBJ2-2, with D possibly TRBD2 on 5 matching bases. The CDR3 extends over 14 amino acids. Trimming stripped 5 bases from V and 7 bases from J, with 14 bases between. Germline values: CDR1 SGHTA, CDR2 FQGTGA. CDR3 amino acids: CASSPDEGSGELFF. In DNA form, the CDR3 reads TGTGCCAGCAGCCCCGACGAAGGGAGCGGGGAGCTGTTTTTT.